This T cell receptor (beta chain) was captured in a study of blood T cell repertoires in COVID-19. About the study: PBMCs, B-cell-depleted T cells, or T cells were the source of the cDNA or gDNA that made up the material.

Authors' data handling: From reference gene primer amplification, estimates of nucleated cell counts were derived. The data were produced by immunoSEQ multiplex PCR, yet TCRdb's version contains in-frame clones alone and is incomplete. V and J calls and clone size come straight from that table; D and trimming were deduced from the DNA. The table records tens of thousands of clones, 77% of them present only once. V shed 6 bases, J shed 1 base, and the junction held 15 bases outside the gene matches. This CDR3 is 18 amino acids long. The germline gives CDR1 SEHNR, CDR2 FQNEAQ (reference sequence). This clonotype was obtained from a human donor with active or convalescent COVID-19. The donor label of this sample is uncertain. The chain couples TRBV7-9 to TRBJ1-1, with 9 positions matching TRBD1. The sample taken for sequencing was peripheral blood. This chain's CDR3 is CASSQRGTGRNWNTEAFF. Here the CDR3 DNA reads TGTGCCAGCAGTCAAAGGGGGACAGGGCGAAACTGGAACACTGAAGCTTTCTTT.